This TCR beta chain was sequenced in a study of T cell responses to AZD1222 COVID-19 vaccine. Study details: Doses given second, at about 4 or about 12 weeks, were pooled.

This CDR3 contains 12 residues. Trimming cost V 9 bases and J 6 bases, with 15 bases left between them. The V gene's germline CDR1 is LNHDA and CDR2 SQIVND (reference sequence). Method: immunoSEQ multiplex PCR; TCRdb's copy keeps in-frame clones and lacks some. The sample carries over 130,000 clones, approximately 86% recorded once. Regarding this clone: No antigen is known for it.

Regarding the study as a whole: Mapped onto spike, vaccine-associated CD4 TCRs spanned it and were dominant at 160-218 and 743-854. There were mostly white British donors and more females than males, and clonal diversity was possibly underestimated.

The chain uses TRBV19 and TRBJ2-7; tentatively, D is TRBD1 (6 bases). This TCR was recovered from an adult in good health. The sequences come from peripheral blood, collected on day 0 of AZD1222 vaccination. DNA of the CDR3: TGTGCCAGCAGGGGTTCAAGACCCGAGCAGTACTTC. Translation: CASRGSRPEQYF. The full variable domain, in which reference TRBV19 and TRBJ2-7 provide the parts outside the CDR3, is DGGITQSPKYLFRKEGQNVTLSCEQNLNHDAMYWYRQDPGQGLRLIYYSQIVNDFQKGDIAEGYSVSREKKESFPLTVTSAQKNPTAFYLCASRGSRPEQYFGPGTRLTVT.